This T cell receptor beta chain derives from a study of vaccination effects on CD4 cells after COVID-19 (dated by TCRdb to 2022 to 2024). Study-level background: Three convalescent patients were sampled early (day +14) and late (day +241, +227, +161 respectively) after vaccination. Across the study, the median time from the second dose to post-vaccine sampling was 72 days (range 14 to 241). The study compared SARS-CoV-2 spike-specific CD4+ TCR repertoires before and after mRNA vaccination in COVID-19 convalescent patients and infection-naive vaccine recipients. Altogether, roughly 10 COVID-19 convalescent patients and 4 SARS-CoV-2-naive healthy vaccine recipients made up the full study. The Oncomine TCR Beta short-read assay on an Illumina iSeq 100 was used to sequence cultures from other donors in the study. Here is what the overall study found, with its caveats: Limitations of the study were the small number of convalescent patients and the absence of early post-infection timepoints. Clones induced by infection and clones induced by vaccination both contracted markedly at late timepoints after vaccination, which fits with T cell responses waning over time. Among convalescent patients, the spike-reactive repertoire after vaccination was made up mainly of new vaccine-induced clones that were largely distinct from the clones induced by infection.

Notes on this clone: The antigen it binds to is not known. Base-call qualities are not available, and no considerably larger clone is one nucleotide away.

Receptors were amplified or captured by the immunoSEQ multiplex PCR assay. DNA from the cultured, isolated CD4+ T cells was subjected to TCR beta CDR3 sequencing. Per the authors' processing: Non-productive TCR sequences were removed and reads were trimmed to the CDR3 region, keeping CDR3s of at least 7 amino acids. Antigen-specific clonotypes were identified with the MANAFEST web app by comparing expansion in peptide wells against reference cultures. To count as positive, a clone had to show expansion at FDR<0.05 compared with the reference and with all other wells, an odds ratio above 5, and a frequency above 0.1% in two replicate wells. Cross-reactive clonotypes were defined as significantly expanded in SARS-CoV-2 spike wells and in at least one common cold coronavirus spike condition. CDR3 similarity was assessed by Levenshtein distance using the stringdist R package, and unrooted trees were constructed with ape in R 3.6.1. TCRdb provides this immuneACCESS table in a form limited to in-frame rearrangements. Some clones are lacking; in checked studies, under half of them reflect an unresolved V gene, and why the rest are absent is not known. That table gives V, J and clone size, and the DNA gave D and trimming. This sample lists more than 15,000 clones; over 65% were detected once. In total, the top ten clones hold more than 15% of the sample.

To identify antigen-specific CD4+ T cell clonotypes by their expansion, the ViraFEST assay first stimulated PBMC with viral peptide pools and then applied TCR sequencing. After around 11 days of culture, CD4+ T cells were isolated with the EasySep CD4+ T cell isolation kit. Convalescent patients had PCR-confirmed SARS-CoV-2 infection between March and December 2020, before Alpha, Beta and Delta variants emerged in the United States. Each participant got two doses of an mRNA SARS-CoV-2 vaccine, either BNT162b2 or mRNA-1273. Each well held 2 million to 2.5 million PBMC cultured in IMDM containing approximately 5.3% human AB serum, roughly 9.9 IU/ml IL-2 and gentamicin, along with about 10 ug/ml peptides. Half of the culture medium was replaced with fresh IL-2-containing medium on days 3 and 7. Unless noted otherwise, every peptide stimulation condition was cultured in triplicate wells. Using Ficoll-Paque Plus gradient centrifugation, PBMC were separated from whole blood and then either used fresh or cryopreserved at -140C. The overlapping peptide pools covered the spike proteins of SARS-CoV-2 and of the common cold coronaviruses HCoV-NL63, HCoV-OC43 and HCoV-229E. Genomic DNA was extracted from cultured CD4+ T cells with the QIAamp micro DNA kit.

The sample here was CD4+ T cells from PBMCs cultured with SARS-CoV-2 spike peptides, taken after COVID-19 vaccination. The cell subset or site label for this specimen denotes: SARS-CoV-2 spike overlapping peptide pool stimulation. This clonotype originated in a human donor who had a prior SARS-CoV-2 infection.

Here is the DNA: TGTGCCAGCAGTTCTAGTTTCGCGGAGACCCAGTACTTC. It is translated as CASSSSFAETQYF. The chain uses TRBV7-2 and TRBJ2-5; no D gene call is confident. V drops 6 bases and J drops 5 bases, leaving 13 bases in between. Via the germline V gene, CDR1 is SGHTA and CDR2 FQGNSA. The CDR3 contains 13 residues, cysteine and phenylalanine counted. Only CDR3 DNA remains: 39 bases, in frame from the first base.